This entry lists 13 T cell receptor beta chains sequenced from one sample in a study of shared clonotypes between healthy human individuals. TCRdb's copy holds only in-frame clones and misses some; the assay was immunoSEQ multiplex PCR. The table has fewer than 800,000 clones, around 92% seen once. Naive CD8 cells lacked CD45RO and underwent positive selection for CCR7, leaving out terminally differentiated effector memory CD45RA+ cells. Material for sequencing was naive CD8+ T cells sorted from blood. Receptor source: a man between 25 and 39 years old in good health.

V and J are TRBV6-6 and TRBJ2-7; D remains ambiguous. This CDR3 contains 15 residues. The V gene lost 0 bases and the J gene lost 9 bases, with 18 bases spanning the gap. Germline CDR1 reads MNHNY; CDR2 reads SVGAGI (reference sequence). CDR3 amino acids: CASSYSLDGRVGQYF. For the CDR3, the DNA is TGTGCCAGCAGTTACTCGTTGGACGGTCGCGTTGGGCAGTACTTC.

CDR3 amino acids: CASSLGPPLLRHGELFF. CDR3 DNA: TGTGCCAGCAGCTTAGGGCCGCCCTTACTTAGGCACGGGGAGCTGTTTTTT. This chain connects TRBV7-2 to TRBJ2-2; D remains ambiguous. Germline lookup yields CDR1 SGHTA and CDR2 FQGNSA. This CDR3 spans 17 amino acids. V was cut by 1 base and J by 7 bases, with 19 bases left in between.

The V gene is TRBV11-2, the J gene TRBJ2-2; D call uncertain. Trimming stripped 5 bases from V and 5 bases from J, with 12 bases between. CDR3 length: 14 amino acids. Germline assignment: CDR1 SGHAT and CDR2 FQNNGV. In DNA, the CDR3 is TGTGCCAGCAGCGGGAACGGCGTAACCGGGGAGCTGTTTTTT. Residues: CASSGNGVTGELFF.

The V gene is TRBV6-6, the J gene TRBJ2-2; 9 nucleotides align to TRBD1. Per germline, CDR1 MNHNY and CDR2 SVGAGI (reference sequence). V dropped 6 bases and J dropped 6; count of bases not matched to a gene: 11. This CDR3 contains 16 residues. Here the CDR3 reads CASSQNRDRAPGELFF. DNA of the CDR3: TGTGCCAGCAGCCAGAACCGGGACAGGGCCCCCGGGGAGCTGTTTTTT.

The V and J genes are TRBV18 and TRBJ2-2, with TRBD2 identical over 8 bases. The germline V gene encodes CDR1 KGHSH and CDR2 LQKENI. The junction had 15 bases not matched to a gene; V was cut back by 4 bases and J by 2 bases. CDR3 length: 19 amino acids. The CDR3 protein is CASSLKIPLLAANTGELFF. The CDR3, as DNA: TGTGCCAGCTCACTTAAAATCCCCTTACTAGCGGCAAACACCGGGGAGCTGTTTTTT.

V gene TRBV29-1 combines with J gene TRBJ2-2, with D perhaps matching TRBD1 (6 bases). CDR3 length: 14 amino acids. Germline V gene lookup returns CDR1 SQVTM and CDR2 ANQGSEA. V lost 7 bases to trimming and J lost 1 base, with 13 bases between them. The CDR3 nucleotides read TGCAGCGCCGGGCCGGGACAGAACACCGGGGAGCTGTTTTTT. As protein: CSAGPGQNTGELFF.

CDR3 protein: CASSLVGLAGEGPTDTQYF. The CDR3 coding sequence is TGTGCCAGCAGCTTAGTGGGGCTAGCGGGAGAGGGTCCGACAGATACGCAGTATTTT. V gene TRBV11-2 combines with J gene TRBJ2-3, with TRBD2 matching over 10 bases. This CDR3 is 19 amino acids long. Germline V lookup: CDR1 SGHAT, CDR2 FQNNGV. The J segment lost 3 bases and the V segment lost 1 base, leaving 13 bases of the junction unmatched.

The V call is TRBV4-3, the J call TRBJ2-3, with TRBD2 matching over 11 bases. The CDR3 length is 18 residues. Trimming at V came to 1 base and at J to 3 bases, leaving 9 bases not matched to a gene. The germline CDR1 and CDR2 sequences are LGHNA and YSLEER. The CDR3 DNA reads TGCGCCAGCAGCCAAGTACTAGCGGGAGCTGGAAGGACAGATACGCAGTATTTT. Amino acid sequence: CASSQVLAGAGRTDTQYF.

DNA of the CDR3: TGTGCCAGCAGCCCATACTTACCCCTGGACGACTACACCTTC. The encoded protein is CASSPYLPLDDYTF. The chain employs TRBV28 and TRBJ1-2; D unclear. Germline loops: CDR1 MDHEN, CDR2 SYDVKM. The CDR3 length is 14 residues. Trimming removed 6 bases from V and 10 bases from J, with 21 bases in between.

This chain uses TRBV6-5 with TRBJ2-1; 10 bases fit TRBD2. The junction had 6 bases not matched to a gene; V was cut back by 5 bases and J by 5 bases. The CDR3 length is 15 residues. Germline assignment: CDR1 MNHEY and CDR2 SVGAGI. CDR3 nucleotides: TGTGCCAGCAGTCCGACTAGCGGGCTCCACAATGAGCAGTTCTTC. Translated: CASSPTSGLHNEQFF.

The chain employs TRBV19 and TRBJ2-1, with 8 bases fitting TRBD2. From germline, CDR1 is LNHDA and CDR2 SQIVND (reference sequence). CDR3 length: 17 residues. J gave up 0 bases and V 2 bases, and 6 bases lay outside the gene matches. This CDR3 is CASSITSGANSYNEQFF. The CDR3 DNA follows: TGTGCCAGTAGTATAACTAGCGGTGCCAACTCCTACAATGAGCAGTTCTTC. Full variable domain (outside the CDR3, taken from reference TRBV19 and TRBJ2-1): DGGITQSPKYLFRKEGQNVTLSCEQNLNHDAMYWYRQDPGQGLRLIYYSQIVNDFQKGDIAEGYSVSREKKESFPLTVTSAQKNPTAFYLCASSITSGANSYNEQFFGPGTRLTVL.

The V call is TRBV28, the J call TRBJ2-1; 16 bases are a match to TRBD2. The junction had 0 bases not matched to a gene; V was cut back by 0 bases and J by 4 bases. The CDR3 sequence is 17 residues long. Germline loops: CDR1 MDHEN, CDR2 SYDVKM. The CDR3 loop reads CASSLWGLAGGYNEQFF. CDR3 in DNA: TGTGCCAGCAGTTTATGGGGACTAGCGGGAGGGTACAATGAGCAGTTCTTC.

This chain uses TRBV4-2 with TRBJ2-7; D is perhaps TRBD2 (6 bases). Between the trimmed V and J ends, which lost 1 base and 3 bases, there was a span of 13 bases. There are 15 residues in the CDR3. Germline V gives CDR1 LGHNA, CDR2 YNFKEQ. The CDR3 spells CASSQGTGVYYEQYF. CDR3 DNA sequence: TGTGCCAGCAGCCAAGGGACGGGAGTGTACTACGAGCAGTACTTC.